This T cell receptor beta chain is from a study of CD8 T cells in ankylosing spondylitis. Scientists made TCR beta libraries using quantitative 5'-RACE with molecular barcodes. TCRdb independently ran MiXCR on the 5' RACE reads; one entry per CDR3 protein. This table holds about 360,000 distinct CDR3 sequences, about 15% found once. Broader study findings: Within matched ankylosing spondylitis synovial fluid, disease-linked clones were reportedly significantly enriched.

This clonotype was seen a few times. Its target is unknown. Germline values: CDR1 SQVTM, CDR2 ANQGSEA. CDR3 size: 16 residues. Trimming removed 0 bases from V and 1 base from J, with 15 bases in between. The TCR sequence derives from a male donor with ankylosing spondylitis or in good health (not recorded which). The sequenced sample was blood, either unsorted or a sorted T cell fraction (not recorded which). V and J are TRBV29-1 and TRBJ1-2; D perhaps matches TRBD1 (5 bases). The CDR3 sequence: CSVEDGTASFNYGYTF. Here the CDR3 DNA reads TGCAGCGTTGAAGATGGGACGGCGAGTTTTAACTATGGCTACACCTTC.